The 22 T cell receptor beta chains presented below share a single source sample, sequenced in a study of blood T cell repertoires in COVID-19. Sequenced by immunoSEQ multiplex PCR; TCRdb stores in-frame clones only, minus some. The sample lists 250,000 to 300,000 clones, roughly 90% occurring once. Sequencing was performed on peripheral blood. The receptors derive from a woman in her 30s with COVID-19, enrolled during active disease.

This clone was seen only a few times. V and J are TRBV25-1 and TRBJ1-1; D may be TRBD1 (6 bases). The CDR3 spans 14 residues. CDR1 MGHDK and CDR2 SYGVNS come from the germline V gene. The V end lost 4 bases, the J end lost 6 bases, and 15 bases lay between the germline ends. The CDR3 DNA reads TGTGCCAGCAGTGGAAGAGGGACATCTGCTGAAGCTTTCTTT. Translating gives CASSGRGTSAEAFF. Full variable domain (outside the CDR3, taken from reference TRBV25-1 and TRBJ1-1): EADIYQTPRYLVIGTGKKITLECSQTMGHDKMYWYQQDPGMELHLIHYSYGVNSTEKGDLSSESTVSRIRTEHFPLTLESARPSHTSQYLCASSGRGTSAEAFFGQGTRLTVV.

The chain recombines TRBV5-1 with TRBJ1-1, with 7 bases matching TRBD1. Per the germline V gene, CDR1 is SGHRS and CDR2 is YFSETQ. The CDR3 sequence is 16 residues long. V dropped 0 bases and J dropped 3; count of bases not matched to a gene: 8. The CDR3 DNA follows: TGCGCCAGCAGCTTGGGCCAGGGGGGCTTCGACACTGAAGCTTTCTTT. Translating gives CASSLGQGGFDTEAFF.

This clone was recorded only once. CDR3 in amino acids: CASSLPSTANYEQYF. CDR3 in DNA: TGCGCCAGCAGCTTGCCCTCGACAGCCAACTACGAGCAGTACTTC. This chain uses TRBV5-1 with TRBJ2-7; D is perhaps TRBD1 (5 bases). CDR3 size: 15 residues. Germline CDR1 reads SGHRS; CDR2 reads YFSETQ. The germline V and J ends were trimmed by 1 base and 3 bases, with 14 bases remaining between them.

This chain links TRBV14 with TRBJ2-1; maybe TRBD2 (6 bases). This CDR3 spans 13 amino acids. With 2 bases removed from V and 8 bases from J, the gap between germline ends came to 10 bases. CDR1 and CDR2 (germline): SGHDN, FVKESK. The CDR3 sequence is CASSQWGVHEQFF. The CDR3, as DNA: TGTGCCAGCAGCCAATGGGGGGTCCATGAGCAGTTCTTC.

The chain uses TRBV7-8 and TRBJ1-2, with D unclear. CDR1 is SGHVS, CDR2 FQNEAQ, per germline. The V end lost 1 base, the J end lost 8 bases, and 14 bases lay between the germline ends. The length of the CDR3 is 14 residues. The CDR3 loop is CASSLEARSGGYTF. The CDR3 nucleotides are TGTGCCAGCAGCTTAGAAGCCAGGTCAGGCGGCTACACCTTC. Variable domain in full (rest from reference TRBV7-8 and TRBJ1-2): GAGVSQSPRYKVAKRGQDVALRCDPISGHVSLFWYQQALGQGPEFLTYFQNEAQLDKSGLPSDRFFAERPEGSVSTLKIQRTQQEDSAVYLCASSLEARSGGYTFGSGTRLTVV.

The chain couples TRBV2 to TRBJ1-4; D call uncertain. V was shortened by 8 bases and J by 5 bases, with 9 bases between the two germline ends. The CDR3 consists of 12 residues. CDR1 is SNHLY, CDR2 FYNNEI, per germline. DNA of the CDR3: TGTGCCAGCGCGGCCGGGAATGAAAAACTGTTTTTT. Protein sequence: CASAAGNEKLFF. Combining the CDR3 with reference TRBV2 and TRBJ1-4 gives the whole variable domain EPEVTQTPSHQVTQMGQEVILRCVPISNHLYFYWYRQILGQKVEFLVSFYNNEISEKSEIFDDQFSVERPDGSNFTLKIRSTKLEDSAMYFCASAAGNEKLFFGSGTQLSVL.

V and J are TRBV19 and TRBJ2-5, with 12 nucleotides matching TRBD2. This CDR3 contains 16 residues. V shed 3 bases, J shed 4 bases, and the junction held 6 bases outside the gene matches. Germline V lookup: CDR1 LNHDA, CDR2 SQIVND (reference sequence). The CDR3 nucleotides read TGTGCCAGTAGTATGGCTAGCGGGGGGGCCGGAGAGACCCAGTACTTC. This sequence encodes CASSMASGGAGETQYF.

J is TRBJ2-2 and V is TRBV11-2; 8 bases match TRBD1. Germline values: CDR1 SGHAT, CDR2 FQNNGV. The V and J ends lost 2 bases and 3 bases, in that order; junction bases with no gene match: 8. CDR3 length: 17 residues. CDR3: CASSLLRGRGHTGELFF. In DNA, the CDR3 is TGTGCCAGCAGCTTACTTCGGGGCAGGGGGCACACCGGGGAGCTGTTTTTT.

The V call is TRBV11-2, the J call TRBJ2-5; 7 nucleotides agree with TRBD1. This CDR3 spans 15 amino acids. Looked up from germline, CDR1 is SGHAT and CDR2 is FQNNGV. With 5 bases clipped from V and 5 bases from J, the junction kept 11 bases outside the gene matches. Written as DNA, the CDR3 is TGTGCCAGCAGCGAGGGACAGCCCTTCGGGGAGACCCAGTACTTC. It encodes CASSEGQPFGETQYF.

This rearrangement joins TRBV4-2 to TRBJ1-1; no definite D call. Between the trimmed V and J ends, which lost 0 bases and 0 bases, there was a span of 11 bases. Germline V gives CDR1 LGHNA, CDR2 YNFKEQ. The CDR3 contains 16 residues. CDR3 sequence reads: CASSQESGVMNTEAFF. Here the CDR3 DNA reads TGTGCCAGCAGCCAAGAGAGCGGGGTCATGAACACTGAAGCTTTCTTT.

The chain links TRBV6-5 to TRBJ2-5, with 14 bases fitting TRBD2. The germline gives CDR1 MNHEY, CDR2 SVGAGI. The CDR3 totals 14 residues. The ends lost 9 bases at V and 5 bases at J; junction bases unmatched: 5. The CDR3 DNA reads TGTGCCAGTCTGACTAGCGGGGGGGTGGAGACCCAGTACTTC. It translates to CASLTSGGVETQYF.

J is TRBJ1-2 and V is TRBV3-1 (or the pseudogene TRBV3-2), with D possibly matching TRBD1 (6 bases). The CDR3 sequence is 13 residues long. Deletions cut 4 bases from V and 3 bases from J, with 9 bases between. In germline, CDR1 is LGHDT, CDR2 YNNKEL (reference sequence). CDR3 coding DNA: TGTGCCAGCAGCCCCGGACAGTACTATGGCTACACCTTC. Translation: CASSPGQYYGYTF.

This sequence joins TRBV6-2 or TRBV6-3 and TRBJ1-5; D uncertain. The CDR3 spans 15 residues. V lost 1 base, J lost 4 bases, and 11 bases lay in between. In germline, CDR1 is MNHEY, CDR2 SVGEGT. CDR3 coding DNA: TGTGCCAGCAGTTACTTCCCAGGCCGGAATCAGCCCCAGCATTTT. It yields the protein CASSYFPGRNQPQHF.

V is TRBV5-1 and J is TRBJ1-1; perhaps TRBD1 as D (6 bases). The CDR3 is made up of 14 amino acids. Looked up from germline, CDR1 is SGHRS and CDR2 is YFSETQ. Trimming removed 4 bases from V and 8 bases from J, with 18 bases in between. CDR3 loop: CASSRNRQVSEAFF. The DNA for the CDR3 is TGCGCCAGCAGCCGTAACCGACAGGTATCCGAAGCTTTCTTT.

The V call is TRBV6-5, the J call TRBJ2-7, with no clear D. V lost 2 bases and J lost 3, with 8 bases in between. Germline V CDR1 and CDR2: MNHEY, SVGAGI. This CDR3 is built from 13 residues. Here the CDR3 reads CASSYLPNYEQYF. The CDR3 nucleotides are TGTGCCAGCAGTTACCTACCAAACTACGAGCAGTACTTC.

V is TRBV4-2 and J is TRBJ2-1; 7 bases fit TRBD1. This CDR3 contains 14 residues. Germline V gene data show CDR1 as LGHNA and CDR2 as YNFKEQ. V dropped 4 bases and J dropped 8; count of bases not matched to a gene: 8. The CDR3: CASSRSSQGDEQFF. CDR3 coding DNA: TGTGCCAGCAGCCGATCATCGCAGGGGGATGAGCAGTTCTTC.

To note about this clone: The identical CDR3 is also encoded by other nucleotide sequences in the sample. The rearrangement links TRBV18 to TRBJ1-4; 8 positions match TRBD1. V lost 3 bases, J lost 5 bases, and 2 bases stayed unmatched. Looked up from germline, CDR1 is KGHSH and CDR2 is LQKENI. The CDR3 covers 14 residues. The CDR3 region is CASSPNRGNEKLFF. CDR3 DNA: TGTGCCAGCTCACCTAACAGGGGGAATGAAAAACTGTTTTTT.

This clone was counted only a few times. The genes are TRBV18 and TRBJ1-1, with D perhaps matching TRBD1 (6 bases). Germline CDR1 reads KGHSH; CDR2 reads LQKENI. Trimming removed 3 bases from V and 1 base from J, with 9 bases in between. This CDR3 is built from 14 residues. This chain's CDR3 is CASSPTGTNTEAFF. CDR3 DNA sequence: TGTGCCAGCTCACCCACAGGGACGAACACTGAAGCTTTCTTT.

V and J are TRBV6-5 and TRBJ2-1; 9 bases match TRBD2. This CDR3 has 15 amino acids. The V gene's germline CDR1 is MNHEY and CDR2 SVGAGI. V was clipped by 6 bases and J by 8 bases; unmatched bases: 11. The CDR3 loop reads CASRDPRRGGDEQFF. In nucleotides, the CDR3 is TGTGCCAGCAGAGACCCCCGGCGGGGGGGCGATGAGCAGTTCTTC.

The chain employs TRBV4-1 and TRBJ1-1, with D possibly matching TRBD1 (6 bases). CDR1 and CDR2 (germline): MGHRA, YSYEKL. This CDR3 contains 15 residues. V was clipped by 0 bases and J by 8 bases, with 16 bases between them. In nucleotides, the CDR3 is TGCGCCAGCAGCCAAGATGTGACGGGGGGCTGGGAAGCTTTCTTT. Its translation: CASSQDVTGGWEAFF.

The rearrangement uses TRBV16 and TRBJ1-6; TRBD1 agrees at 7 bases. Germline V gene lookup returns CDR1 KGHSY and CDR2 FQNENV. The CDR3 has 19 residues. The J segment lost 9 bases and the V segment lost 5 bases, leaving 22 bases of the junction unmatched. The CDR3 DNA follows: TGTGCCAGCAGCGACGACCTTAGATTGGACAGGTCGGACGGTTCACCCCTCCACTTT. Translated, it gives CASSDDLRLDRSDGSPLHF.

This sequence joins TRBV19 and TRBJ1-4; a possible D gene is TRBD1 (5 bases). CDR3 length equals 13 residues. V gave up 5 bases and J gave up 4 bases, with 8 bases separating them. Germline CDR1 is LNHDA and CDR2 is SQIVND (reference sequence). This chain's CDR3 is CASSQGVNEKLFF. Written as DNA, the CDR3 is TGTGCCAGTAGTCAAGGGGTTAATGAAAAACTGTTTTTT.